The clone carrying this TCR beta chain was picked up a small number of times. Its specificity is not known. TCRdb redid the calling of the RACE reads with MiXCR, one entry per CDR3 protein. The table lists about 160,000 distinct CDR3 sequences, 25% to 30% of them singletons. These data come from a study of human T cells and chemical hapten exposure. Study results and limitations: Those TCRs sitting above 1 in 1000 frequency stayed the same with DPC sensitization.

Time point denoted: patch test 3, about 24 weeks after DPC sensitization. As to treatment: therapeutic diphenylcyclopropenone sensitization with weekly scalp DPC. CDR3 size: 13 residues. The germline CDR1 and CDR2 sequences are SGHVS and FQNEAQ. Trimming stripped 4 bases from V and 6 bases from J, with 10 bases between. This clonotype originated in a young woman with alopecia areata. Some clones in this sample may be carry-over from other donors' samples. This chain joins TRBV7-8 and TRBJ2-4; D remains unclear. Sequences were derived from whole blood, sampled in connection with sensitization to the hapten diphenylcyclopropenone (DPC). Here the CDR3 DNA reads TGTGCCAGCAGCTCGACTCTCCTAAACATTCAGTACTTC. This codes for CASSSTLLNIQYF.